This T cell receptor (beta chain) was documented in a study of cytotoxic CD8 clonotypes in ibrutinib-treated CLL. Notes on the study in general: Baseline clonality, above age-matched healthy donor levels, tracked circulating CD8+ T-cell counts.

The junction had 9 bases not matched to a gene; V was cut back by 0 bases and J by 7 bases. Germline V gives CDR1 SGDLS, CDR2 YYNGEE. The CDR3 consists of 16 residues. This clone has a handful of counts. Antigen: not known. This table comes from immunoSEQ multiplex PCR, and its TCRdb copy is limited to in-frame clones, with some not included. The table lists around 250,000 clones, 70% of them singletons, with 15% in the top ten. The V call is TRBV9, the J call TRBJ2-7; TRBD2 aligns across 11 bases. The sequences come from PBMCs, collected after 24 months of ibrutinib treatment. This TCR derives from a human donor with chronic lymphocytic leukemia. For the CDR3, the DNA is TGTGCCAGCAGCGTAGGAACTAGCGGGAGTTTTGAAGAGCAGTACTTC. It encodes CASSVGTSGSFEEQYF.